This paragraph covers one T cell receptor (beta chain) sequence. Its specificity is not known. The record originates from a study of human T cells and chemical hapten exposure. The study, taken as a whole, reports: Large CDR3 similarity clusters arose significantly more often from expanded TCRs than from controls.

With 1 base removed from V and 2 bases from J, the gap between germline ends came to 14 bases. This CDR3 contains 16 residues. Germline-derived CDR1 and CDR2 are LGHDT and YNNKEL (reference sequence). The time point was: pre-sensitization, week 0. Sample treatment: therapeutic diphenylcyclopropenone sensitization with weekly scalp DPC. Under the authors' procedure: Samples contained a median of approximately 100,000 TCRs, with a range of roughly 20,000 to 690,600. TCRdb analysed the RACE reads with MiXCR anew, one entry per CDR3 protein. The authors' filters were not applied to this entry. Found here are 250,000 or so distinct CDR3 sequences, just under 8% of them singletons; the top ten hold more than 0.95%.

The rearrangement uses TRBV3-1 and TRBJ1-1; D is unclear. The TCR comes from a young man with alopecia areata. Some clones in this sample may be carry-over from other donors' samples. Source: whole blood, taken in connection with sensitization to the hapten diphenylcyclopropenone (DPC). The CDR3: CASSQGRSLGNTEAFF. CDR3 DNA: TGTGCCAGCAGCCAAGGGAGGAGTTTGGGAAACACTGAAGCTTTCTTT.